This paragraph covers one T cell receptor beta chain sequence. Its antigen is as yet unknown. The sample is drawn from a study of cytomegalovirus exposure and HLA in healthy donors. Study details: Approximately 200 million T cells yielded around 120 million unique TCR beta sequences in earlier analysis.

PCR amplification relied on 60 Vbeta primers (plus 13 Jbeta primers). Clones were sequenced by immunoSEQ multiplex PCR, and TCRdb holds only the in-frame ones, with some missing. This sample has some 100,000 clones; roughly three quarters occur once, and the top ten carry around 12%. Whole-study results and caveats: For cytomegalovirus status, the classifier reportedly gave diagnoses with high specificity and sensitivity. Researchers catalogued about 150 TCR beta chains as cytomegalovirus-associated. The majority of TCR sequences were rare, yet some public TCRs appeared in many donors.

This TCR was recovered from a woman aged 40 to 50 in good health and CMV-seropositive. The sample taken for sequencing was PBMCs.

The CDR3 reads CASSSYTEAFF. In nucleotides, the CDR3 is TGTGCCAGCAGTTCCTACACTGAAGCTTTCTTT. The chain employs TRBV2 and TRBJ1-1, with D hard to call. This CDR3 contains 11 residues. The V and J ends lost 5 bases and 3 bases respectively, with 4 bases between them. Germline V CDR1 and CDR2: SNHLY, FYNNEI.